The 20 T cell receptor beta chains below come from one sample, sequenced in a study of a mutant IDH1 vaccine in newly diagnosed glioma. Sequencing was performed with immunoSEQ multiplex PCR; in TCRdb, only in-frame clones are kept and a portion is missing. The data contain about 85,000 clones, roughly 91% of them singletons. These TCRs are of unknown antigen specificity. Time point meaning: week 47, end of study. Each dose of the vaccine consisted of 300 ug of mutant IDH1 20-mer peptide, with topical imiquimod. Sequencing used PBMCs, obtained from a glioma patient whose treatment included an IDH1 peptide vaccine. The receptors here all came from a woman aged 45-60 years with glioma.

The chain employs TRBV7-9 and TRBJ2-2, with D possibly called TRBD1 or TRBD2 (5 bases each). Germline V gene data show CDR1 as SEHNR and CDR2 as FQNEAQ (reference sequence). CDR3 size: 15 residues. V lost 2 bases and J lost 2, with 9 bases in between. This CDR3 is CASSLTGTNTGELFF. For the CDR3, the DNA is TGTGCCAGCAGCTTAACTGGGACCAACACCGGGGAGCTGTTTTTT. Filled out from reference TRBV7-9 and TRBJ2-2, the complete variable domain reads DTGVSQNPRHKITKRGQNVTFRCDPISEHNRLYWYRQTLGQGPEFLTYFQNEAQLEKSRLLSDRFSAERPKGSFSTLEIQRTEQGDSAMYLCASSLTGTNTGELFFGEGSRLTVL.

This clone is a singleton in its sample. The genes are TRBV28 and TRBJ2-2; 7 bases are a match to TRBD2. The CDR3 is 14 residues long. Germline V lookup: CDR1 MDHEN, CDR2 SYDVKM. J was trimmed by 3 bases and V by 5 bases; bases with no gene match: 3. The CDR3 protein is CASSPAGDTGELFF. CDR3 in DNA: TGTGCCAGCAGTCCCGCGGGGGACACCGGGGAGCTGTTTTTT.

V usage is TRBV7-2 and J usage is TRBJ1-6, with D possibly being TRBD1 (6 bases). CDR3 length: 16 amino acids. Germline V gene data show CDR1 as SGHTA and CDR2 as FQGNSA. Trimming took off 1 base at V and 6 bases at J, with 13 bases between the two ends. The CDR3 nucleotides read TGTGCCAGCAGCTTAGTTGGCAGAGGGGGTAATTCACCCCTCCACTTT. It encodes CASSLVGRGGNSPLHF.

V is TRBV5-1 and J is TRBJ1-4; TRBD1 matches 7 bases. CDR3 length: 13 residues. Germline V gene data show CDR1 as SGHRS and CDR2 as YFSETQ. V lost 4 bases and J lost 5; bases outside the gene matches: 2. The CDR3 nucleotides are TGCGCCAGCAGCGGGACAGAAAATGAAAAACTGTTTTTT. As protein: CASSGTENEKLFF. Combining the CDR3 with reference TRBV5-1 and TRBJ1-4 gives the whole variable domain KAGVTQTPRYLIKTRGQQVTLSCSPISGHRSVSWYQQTPGQGLQFLFEYFSETQRNKGNFPGRFSGRQFSNSRSEMNVSTLELGDSALYLCASSGTENEKLFFGSGTQLSVL.

CDR3 region: CASSLQPEDTEAFF. The CDR3 DNA follows: TGTGCCAGCAGCTTACAGCCAGAGGACACTGAAGCTTTCTTT. V gene TRBV11-2 combines with J gene TRBJ1-1; D unresolved. Trimming removed 2 bases from V and 3 bases from J, with 10 bases in between. CDR1 SGHAT and CDR2 FQNNGV come from the germline V gene. The CDR3 is 14 amino acids.

J is TRBJ1-1 and V is TRBV2, with D hard to call. CDR1 and CDR2 (germline): SNHLY, FYNNEI. This CDR3 region has 13 residues. Trimming took 3 bases from V and 1 from J, leaving 6 bases between them. This CDR3 reads CASSDSWNTEAFF. The CDR3 DNA follows: TGTGCCAGCAGTGACTCGTGGAACACTGAAGCTTTCTTT. The full variable domain, in which reference TRBV2 and TRBJ1-1 provide the parts outside the CDR3, is EPEVTQTPSHQVTQMGQEVILRCVPISNHLYFYWYRQILGQKVEFLVSFYNNEISEKSEIFDDQFSVERPDGSNFTLKIRSTKLEDSAMYFCASSDSWNTEAFFGQGTRLTVV.

V gene TRBV6-6 combines with J gene TRBJ1-2; tentatively, D is TRBD1 (6 bases). The CDR3 has 12 residues. Germline V gives CDR1 MNHNY, CDR2 SVGAGI (reference sequence). The V gene lost 7 bases and the J gene lost 4 bases, with 10 bases spanning the gap. The CDR3 is CASTSRGYGYTF. In DNA, the CDR3 is TGTGCCAGCACCTCCAGGGGCTATGGCTACACCTTC.

The V call is TRBV29-1, the J call TRBJ2-6; 8 nucleotides agree with TRBD1. The CDR3 length is 16 residues. Germline CDR1 SQVTM, CDR2 ANQGSEA. V was pared by 6 bases and J by 4 bases, with 11 bases of the junction left unmatched. CDR3 DNA sequence: TGCAGCGTCCAGGGGACAGGAATCGGAGGGGCCAACGTCCTGACTTTC. Amino acid sequence: CSVQGTGIGGANVLTF.

In nucleotides, the CDR3 is TGCAGCGTTGATAGGGGGCTCACAGATACGCAGTATTTT. It encodes CSVDRGLTDTQYF. The chain recombines TRBV29-1 with TRBJ2-3; 7 positions match TRBD1. The CDR3 loop spans 13 amino acids. CDR1 is SQVTM and CDR2 is ANQGSEA in the germline V gene. V lost 3 bases, J lost 2 bases, and 2 bases stayed unmatched.

The rearrangement uses TRBV5-6 and TRBJ1-4; D gene unclear. Per germline, CDR1 SGHDT and CDR2 YYEEEE. CDR3 length: 14 residues. V was trimmed by 0 bases and J by 0 bases, leaving 3 bases between them. In nucleotides, the CDR3 is TGTGCCAGCAGCTTGGGTCCAACTAATGAAAAACTGTTTTTT. This sequence encodes CASSLGPTNEKLFF.

The rearrangement uses TRBV7-8 and TRBJ2-7; the match to TRBD2 covers 8 bases. V dropped 3 bases and J dropped 1; count of bases not matched to a gene: 5. CDR3 length equals 15 residues. In germline, CDR1 is SGHVS, CDR2 FQNEAQ. The CDR3: CASSLIGRGSYEQYF. The CDR3 coding sequence is TGTGCCAGCAGCTTGATCGGGAGGGGATCCTACGAGCAGTACTTC.

The V gene is TRBV6-6, the J gene TRBJ2-5; either TRBD1 or TRBD2 may fit D (5 bases each). Germline lookup yields CDR1 MNHNY and CDR2 SVGAGI (reference sequence). Trimming shortened V by 10 bases and J by 7 bases, and 16 bases separated the two germline ends. The CDR3 is made up of 12 amino acids. CDR3 protein: CAIKDIRGTQYF. The CDR3 nucleotides read TGTGCCATTAAGGACATCCGGGGGACCCAGTACTTC.

The gene calls are TRBV2 and TRBJ1-5; no firm D call. CDR1 is SNHLY, CDR2 FYNNEI, per germline. The CDR3 consists of 13 residues. Trimming shortened V by 3 bases and J by 1 base, and 4 bases separated the two germline ends. The CDR3 region has the DNA TGTGCCAGCAGTGAGGAGAGCAATCAGCCCCAGCATTTT. The encoded protein is CASSEESNQPQHF.

CDR3 DNA sequence: TGTGCCAGCAGTTACCAGGACAGGGCCACTGAAGCTTTCTTT. Translating it yields CASSYQDRATEAFF. The chain recombines TRBV6-6 with TRBJ1-1; the match to TRBD1 covers 8 bases. This CDR3 region has 14 residues. V was clipped by 2 bases and J by 4 bases; unmatched bases: 3. Germline assignment: CDR1 MNHNY and CDR2 SVGAGI (reference sequence).

The genes are TRBV7-3 and TRBJ1-1; the D is unclear. The germline CDR1 and CDR2 sequences are SGHTA and FQGTGA. Trimming left V 5 bases short and J 4 bases short, with 14 bases between. The CDR3 runs 14 residues. CDR3: CASSPFGVGTEAFF. The CDR3 nucleotides read TGTGCCAGCAGCCCTTTCGGGGTAGGCACTGAAGCTTTCTTT.

The chain has TRBV7-9 and TRBJ1-5, with TRBD1 matching over 8 bases. Germline loops: CDR1 SEHNR, CDR2 FQNEAQ (reference sequence). The CDR3 is made up of 17 amino acids. Trimming cost V 5 bases and J 1 base; bases outside gene matches: 10. CDR3 protein: CASSPGQGGGSNQPQHF. DNA for the CDR3: TGTGCCAGCAGCCCCGGACAGGGAGGGGGCAGCAATCAGCCCCAGCATTTT.

V usage is TRBV5-5 and J usage is TRBJ2-5; possible D gene TRBD2, 5 bases. The CDR3 is made up of 12 amino acids. Germline V gives CDR1 SGHKS, CDR2 YYEKEE (reference sequence). The V and J ends lost 6 bases and 5 bases respectively, with 11 bases between them. The CDR3 here is CASTSDWETQYF. As DNA, the CDR3 is TGTGCCAGCACCTCGGACTGGGAGACCCAGTACTTC.

This clone was found once. The rearrangement uses TRBV9 and TRBJ2-1, with D possibly matching TRBD2 (5 bases). The CDR3 has 13 amino acids. The ends were cut back, 6 bases at V and 7 bases at J, with 14 bases in the middle. The germline V gene encodes CDR1 SGDLS and CDR2 YYNGEE. The CDR3 DNA sequence: TGTGCCAGCACCGCGGGTACCGTAAATGAGCAGTTCTTC. Residues: CASTAGTVNEQFF.

This clone was recorded only once. The chain uses TRBV19 and TRBJ2-2; a weak D match, TRBD1 (6 bases). Trimming shortened V by 4 bases and J by 3 bases, and 12 bases separated the two germline ends. The CDR3 contains 15 residues. Per germline, CDR1 LNHDA and CDR2 SQIVND (reference sequence). CDR3: CASSRQQGHTGELFF. CDR3 bases: TGTGCCAGTAGTAGACAGCAGGGGCACACCGGGGAGCTGTTTTTT.

V is TRBV15 and J is TRBJ2-1; 7 nucleotides line up with TRBD2. The trim removed 1 base at V and 0 bases at J, leaving 6 bases unmatched. The CDR3 has 17 residues. From germline, CDR1 is LNHNV and CDR2 YYDKDF (reference sequence). CDR3 protein: CATSRGSGGTSYNEQFF. The CDR3 nucleotides read TGTGCCACCAGCAGAGGCTCGGGGGGAACCTCCTACAATGAGCAGTTCTTC.